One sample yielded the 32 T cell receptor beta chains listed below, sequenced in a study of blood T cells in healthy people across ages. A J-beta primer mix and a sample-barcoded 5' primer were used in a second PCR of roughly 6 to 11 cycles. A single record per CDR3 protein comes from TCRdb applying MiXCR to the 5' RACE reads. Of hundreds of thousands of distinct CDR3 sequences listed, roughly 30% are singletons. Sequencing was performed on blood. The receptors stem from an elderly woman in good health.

CDR3 nucleotides: TGTGCCAGCAGCTTAGATGGAGGACCAGATACGCAGTATTTT. Translated: CASSLDGGPDTQYF. V is TRBV11-2 and J is TRBJ2-3; weak D call: TRBD2 (5 bases). Per the germline V gene, CDR1 is SGHAT and CDR2 is FQNNGV. Trimming left V 0 bases short and J 4 bases short, with 8 bases between. The CDR3 contains 14 residues.

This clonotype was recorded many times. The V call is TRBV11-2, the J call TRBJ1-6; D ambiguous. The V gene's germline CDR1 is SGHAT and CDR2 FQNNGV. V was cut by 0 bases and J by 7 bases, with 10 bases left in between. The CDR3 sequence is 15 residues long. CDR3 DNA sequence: TGTGCCAGCAGCTTAGATCGTCTGGGCAATTCACCCCTCCACTTT. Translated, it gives CASSLDRLGNSPLHF.

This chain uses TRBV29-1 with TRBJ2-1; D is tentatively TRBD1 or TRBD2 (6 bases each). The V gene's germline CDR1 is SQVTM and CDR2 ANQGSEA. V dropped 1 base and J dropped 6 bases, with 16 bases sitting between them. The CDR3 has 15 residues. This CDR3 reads CSVEVLGGLGNEQFF. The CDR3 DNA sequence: TGCAGCGTTGAAGTTTTGGGGGGCCTCGGCAATGAGCAGTTCTTC.

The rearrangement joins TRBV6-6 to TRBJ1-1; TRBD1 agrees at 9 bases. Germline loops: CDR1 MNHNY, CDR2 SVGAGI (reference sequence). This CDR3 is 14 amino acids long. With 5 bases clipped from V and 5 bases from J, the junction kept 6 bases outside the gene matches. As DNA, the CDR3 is TGTGCCAGCAGTGAGACAGGGGGAGAAACTGAAGCTTTCTTT. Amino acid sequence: CASSETGGETEAFF.

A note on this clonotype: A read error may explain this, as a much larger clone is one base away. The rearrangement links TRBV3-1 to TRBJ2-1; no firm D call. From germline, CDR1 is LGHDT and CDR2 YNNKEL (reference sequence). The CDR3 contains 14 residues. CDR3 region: CTSSQVSVFNEQFF. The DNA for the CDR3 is TGTACCAGCAGCCAAGTTTCGGTCTTCAATGAGCAGTTCTTC.

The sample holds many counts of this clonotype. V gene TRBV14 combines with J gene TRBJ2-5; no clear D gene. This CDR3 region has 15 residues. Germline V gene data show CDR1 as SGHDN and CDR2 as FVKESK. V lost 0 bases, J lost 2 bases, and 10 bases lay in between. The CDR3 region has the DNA TGTGCCAGCAGCCAAGAGTTTGGAGTTCAAGAGACCCAGTACTTC. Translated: CASSQEFGVQETQYF.

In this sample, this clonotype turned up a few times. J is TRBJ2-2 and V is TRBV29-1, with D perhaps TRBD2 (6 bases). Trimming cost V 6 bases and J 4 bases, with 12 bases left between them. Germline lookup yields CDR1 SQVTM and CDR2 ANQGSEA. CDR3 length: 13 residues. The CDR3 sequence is CSVRVGGTGELFF. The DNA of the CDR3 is TGCAGCGTCCGGGTGGGGGGCACCGGGGAGCTGTTTTTT.

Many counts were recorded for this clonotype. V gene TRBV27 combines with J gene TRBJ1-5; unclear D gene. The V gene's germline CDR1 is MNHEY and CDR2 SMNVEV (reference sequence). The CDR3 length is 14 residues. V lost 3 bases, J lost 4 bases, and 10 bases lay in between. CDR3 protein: CASSFIGLNQPQHF. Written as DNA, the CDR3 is TGTGCCAGCAGTTTTATCGGCTTAAATCAGCCCCAGCATTTT.

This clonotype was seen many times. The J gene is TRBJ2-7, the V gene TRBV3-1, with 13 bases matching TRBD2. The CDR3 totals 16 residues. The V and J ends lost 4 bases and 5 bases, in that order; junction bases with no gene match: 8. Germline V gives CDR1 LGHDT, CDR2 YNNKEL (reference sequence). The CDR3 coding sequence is TGTGCCAGCAGCCCCTTGACTAGCGGGGGGTCCAACGAGCAGTACTTC. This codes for CASSPLTSGGSNEQYF.

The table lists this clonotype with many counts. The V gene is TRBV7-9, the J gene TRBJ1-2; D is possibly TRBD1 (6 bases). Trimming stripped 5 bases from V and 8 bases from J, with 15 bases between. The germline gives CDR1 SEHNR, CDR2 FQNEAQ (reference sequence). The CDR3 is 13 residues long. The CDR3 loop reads CASSLDSPLGYTF. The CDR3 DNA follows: TGTGCCAGCAGCCTGGACAGCCCGTTGGGCTACACCTTC.

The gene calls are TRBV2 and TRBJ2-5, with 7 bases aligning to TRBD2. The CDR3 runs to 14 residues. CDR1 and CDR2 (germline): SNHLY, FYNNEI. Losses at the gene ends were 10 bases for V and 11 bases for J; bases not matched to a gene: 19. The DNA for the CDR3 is TGTGCCACGGGGGGAGAAAGCTCCTACAATGAGCAGTACTTC. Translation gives CATGGESSYNEQYF. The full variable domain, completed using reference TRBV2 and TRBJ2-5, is EPEVTQTPSHQVTQMGQEVILRCVPISNHLYFYWYRQILGQKVEFLVSFYNNEISEKSEIFDDQFSVERPDGSNFTLKIRSTKLEDSAMYFCATGGESSYNEQYFGPGTRLLVL.

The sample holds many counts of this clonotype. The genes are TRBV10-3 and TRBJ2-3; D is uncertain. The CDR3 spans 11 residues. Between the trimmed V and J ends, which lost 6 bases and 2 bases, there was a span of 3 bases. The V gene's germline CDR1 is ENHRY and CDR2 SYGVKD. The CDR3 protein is CAIRVTDTQYF. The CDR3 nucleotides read TGTGCCATCAGGGTCACAGATACGCAGTATTTT.

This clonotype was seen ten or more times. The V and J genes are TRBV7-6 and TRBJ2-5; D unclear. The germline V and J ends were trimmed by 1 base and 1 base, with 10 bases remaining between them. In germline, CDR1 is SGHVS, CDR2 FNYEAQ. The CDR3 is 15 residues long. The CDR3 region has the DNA TGTGCCAGCAGCTTAGAGCCTCGGAGCCAAGAGACCCAGTACTTC. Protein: CASSLEPRSQETQYF.

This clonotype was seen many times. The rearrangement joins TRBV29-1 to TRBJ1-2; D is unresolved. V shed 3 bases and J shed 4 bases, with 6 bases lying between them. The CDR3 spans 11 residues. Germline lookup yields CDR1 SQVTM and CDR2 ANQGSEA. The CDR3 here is CSVERVYGYTF. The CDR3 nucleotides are TGCAGCGTTGAGAGGGTCTATGGCTACACCTTC.

Here the CDR3 reads CASRPSAEKLFF. CDR3 nucleotides: TGTGCCAGCAGACCCTCGGCCGAAAAACTGTTTTTT. V gene TRBV2 combines with J gene TRBJ1-4; D unclear. The V end was cut by 6 bases, the J end by 8 bases, with 10 bases between. The germline gives CDR1 SNHLY, CDR2 FYNNEI. There are 12 residues in the CDR3.

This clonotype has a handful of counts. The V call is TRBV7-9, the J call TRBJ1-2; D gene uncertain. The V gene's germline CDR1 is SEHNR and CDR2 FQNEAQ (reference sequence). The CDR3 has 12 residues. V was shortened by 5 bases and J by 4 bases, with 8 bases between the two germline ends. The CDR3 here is CASSEVSYGYTF. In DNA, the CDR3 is TGTGCCAGCAGCGAGGTTTCCTATGGCTACACCTTC.

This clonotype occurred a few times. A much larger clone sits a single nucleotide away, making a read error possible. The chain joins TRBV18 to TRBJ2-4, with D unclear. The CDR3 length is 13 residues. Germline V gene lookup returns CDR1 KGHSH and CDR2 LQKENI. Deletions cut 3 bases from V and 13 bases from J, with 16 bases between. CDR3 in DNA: TGTGCCAGCTCACCCAACAGTTACAATGAGCAGTACTTC. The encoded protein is CASSPNSYNEQYF.

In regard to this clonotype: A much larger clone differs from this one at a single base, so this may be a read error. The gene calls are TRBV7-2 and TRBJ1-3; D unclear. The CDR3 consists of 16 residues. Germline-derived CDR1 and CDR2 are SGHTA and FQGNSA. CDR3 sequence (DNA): TGTGCCTGCAGCTTAGGCGTTAGGAGCTCTGGAAACACCATATATTTT. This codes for CACSLGVRSSGNTIYF.

CDR3 sequence reads: CASSYSTPRLSGANVLTF. CDR3 DNA sequence: TGTGCCAGCAGTTACTCGACTCCTAGACTCTCTGGGGCCAACGTCCTGACTTTC. This chain links TRBV6-2 or TRBV6-3 with TRBJ2-6; no clear D gene. Germline values: CDR1 MNHEY, CDR2 SVGEGT. The CDR3 covers 18 residues. The germline V and J ends were trimmed by 0 bases and 0 bases, with 12 bases remaining between them.

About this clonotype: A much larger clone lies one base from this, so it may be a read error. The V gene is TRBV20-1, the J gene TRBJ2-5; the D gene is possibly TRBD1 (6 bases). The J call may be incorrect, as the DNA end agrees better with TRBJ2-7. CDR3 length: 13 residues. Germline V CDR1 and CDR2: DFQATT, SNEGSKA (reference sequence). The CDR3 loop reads CSARSPTGNEQYF. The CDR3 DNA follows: TGCAGTGCTAGGTCGCCTACAGGGAACGAGCAGTACTTC.

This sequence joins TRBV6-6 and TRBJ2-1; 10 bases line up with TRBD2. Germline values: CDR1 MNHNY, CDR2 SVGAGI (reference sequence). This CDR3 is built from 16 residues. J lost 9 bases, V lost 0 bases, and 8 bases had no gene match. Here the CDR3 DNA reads TGTGCCAGCAGTTACTCCTCCAGCGGGGGGGGTAGTGAGCAGTTCTTC. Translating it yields CASSYSSSGGGSEQFF.

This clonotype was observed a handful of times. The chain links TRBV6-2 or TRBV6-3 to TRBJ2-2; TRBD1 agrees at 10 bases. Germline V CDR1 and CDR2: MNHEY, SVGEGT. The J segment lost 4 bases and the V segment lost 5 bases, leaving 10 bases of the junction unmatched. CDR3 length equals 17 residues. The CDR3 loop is CASSRPRQGAGTGELFF. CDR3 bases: TGTGCCAGCAGTCGTCCGAGACAGGGGGCAGGCACCGGGGAGCTGTTTTTT.

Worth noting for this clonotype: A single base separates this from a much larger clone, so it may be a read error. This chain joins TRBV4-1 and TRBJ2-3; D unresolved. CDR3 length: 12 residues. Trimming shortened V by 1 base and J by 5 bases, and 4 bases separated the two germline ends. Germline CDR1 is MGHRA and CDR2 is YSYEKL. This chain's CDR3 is CASSQGRDTQYF. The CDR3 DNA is TGCGCCAGCAGCCAAGGTCGAGATACGCAGTATTTT.

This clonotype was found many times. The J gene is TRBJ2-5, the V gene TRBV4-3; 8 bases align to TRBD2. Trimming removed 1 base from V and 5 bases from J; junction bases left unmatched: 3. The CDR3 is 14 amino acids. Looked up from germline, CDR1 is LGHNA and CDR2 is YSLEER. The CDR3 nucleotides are TGCGCCAGCAGCCAAGGGGGACTAGTGGAGACCCAGTACTTC. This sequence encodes CASSQGGLVETQYF.

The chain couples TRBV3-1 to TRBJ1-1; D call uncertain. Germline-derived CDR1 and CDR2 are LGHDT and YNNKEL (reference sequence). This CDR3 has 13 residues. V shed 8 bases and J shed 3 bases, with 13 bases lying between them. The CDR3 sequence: CASSYSGDTEAFF. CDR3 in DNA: TGTGCCAGCTCATATAGTGGGGACACTGAAGCTTTCTTT. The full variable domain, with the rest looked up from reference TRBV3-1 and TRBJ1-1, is DTAVSQTPKYLVTQMGNDKSIKCEQNLGHDTMYWYKQDSKKFLKIMFSYNNKELIINETVPNRFSPKSPDKAHLNLHINSLELGDSAVYFCASSYSGDTEAFFGQGTRLTVV.

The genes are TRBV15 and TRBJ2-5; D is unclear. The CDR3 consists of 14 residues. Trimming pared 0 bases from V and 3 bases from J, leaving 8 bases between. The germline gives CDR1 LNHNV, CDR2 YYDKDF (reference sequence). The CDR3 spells CATSRDNGEETQYF. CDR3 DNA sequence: TGTGCCACCAGCAGAGATAATGGTGAAGAGACCCAGTACTTC.

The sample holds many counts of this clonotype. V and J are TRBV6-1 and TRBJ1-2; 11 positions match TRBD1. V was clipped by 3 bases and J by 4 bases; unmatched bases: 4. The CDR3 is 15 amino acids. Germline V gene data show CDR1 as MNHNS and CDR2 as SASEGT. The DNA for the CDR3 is TGTGCCAGCAGTGACGGGACAGGGGGGCCCTATGGCTACACCTTC. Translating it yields CASSDGTGGPYGYTF.

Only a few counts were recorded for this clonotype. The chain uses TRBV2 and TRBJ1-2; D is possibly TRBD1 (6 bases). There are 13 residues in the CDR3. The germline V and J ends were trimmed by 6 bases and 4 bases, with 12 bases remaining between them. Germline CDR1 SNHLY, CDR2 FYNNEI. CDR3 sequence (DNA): TGTGCCAGCAGCCAGGGCAGGGGCTATGGCTACACCTTC. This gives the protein CASSQGRGYGYTF.

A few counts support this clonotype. The CDR3 DNA reads TGTGCCAGCAGACAACCTAGCTCCTATAATTCACCCCTCCACTTT. Translated: CASRQPSSYNSPLHF. This chain joins TRBV6-2 or TRBV6-3 and TRBJ1-6; no definite D call. Germline V gives CDR1 MNHEY, CDR2 SVGEGT. The CDR3 covers 15 residues. V lost 6 bases to trimming and J lost 0 bases, with 9 bases between them.

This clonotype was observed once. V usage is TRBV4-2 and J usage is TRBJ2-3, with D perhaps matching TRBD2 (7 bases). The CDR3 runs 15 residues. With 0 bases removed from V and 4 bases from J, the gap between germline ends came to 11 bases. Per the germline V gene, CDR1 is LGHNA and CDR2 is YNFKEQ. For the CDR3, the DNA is TGTGCCAGCAGCCAAGAGGGGGGGGCCGCAGATACGCAGTATTTT. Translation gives CASSQEGGAADTQYF.

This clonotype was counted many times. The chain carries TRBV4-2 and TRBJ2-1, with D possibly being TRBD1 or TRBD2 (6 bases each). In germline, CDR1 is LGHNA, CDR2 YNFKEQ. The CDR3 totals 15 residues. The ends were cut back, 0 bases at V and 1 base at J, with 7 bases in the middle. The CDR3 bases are TGTGCCAGCAGCCAAGAAGGGGGGTCCTACAATGAGCAGTTCTTC. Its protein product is CASSQEGGSYNEQFF.

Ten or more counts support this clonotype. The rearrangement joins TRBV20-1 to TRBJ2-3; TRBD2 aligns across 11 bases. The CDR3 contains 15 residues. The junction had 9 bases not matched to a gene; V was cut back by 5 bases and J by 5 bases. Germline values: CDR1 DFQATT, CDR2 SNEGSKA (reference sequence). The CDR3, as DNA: TGCAGTGCTTCTCCGACTAGCGGGGTTCAAGATACGCAGTATTTT. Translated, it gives CSASPTSGVQDTQYF.